The 18 T cell receptor beta chains listed next were all sequenced from one sample in a study of regulatory T cells in long-lasting Graves disease. Documented time point: newly diagnosed GD, antithyroid drugs for less than 3 months. PBMC RNA served as the TCR library source. For TCR beta, libraries came from iRepertoire HTBI primers and Arm-PCR of CDR3 regions. TCRdb re-called the multiplex PCR reads with MiXCR, one entry per CDR3 protein. This table holds about 440,000 distinct CDR3 sequences, about 15% found once. This same sample was also taken into another study, of T cells in Graves' hyperthyroidism and ophthalmopathy.

Specimen: peripheral blood mononuclear cells (PBMCs), collected at new diagnosis, from a patient treated with antithyroid drugs. These receptors were collected from a woman aged 25 to 39 with Graves disease.

This clonotype was detected a few times. V gene TRBV7-9 combines with J gene TRBJ1-1; D is ambiguous. The CDR3 spans 12 residues. Germline CDR1 reads SEHNR; CDR2 reads FQNEAQ (reference sequence). V lost 4 bases to trimming and J lost 4 bases, with 7 bases between them. The DNA for the CDR3 is TGTGCCAGCAGCTCCTACGGCACTGAAGCTTTCTTT. Amino acid sequence: CASSSYGTEAFF.

V and J are TRBV2 and TRBJ2-4; a weak D match, TRBD2 (6 bases). The germline V gene has CDR1 SNHLY and CDR2 FYNNEI. V was cut by 1 base and J by 2 bases, with 15 bases left in between. CDR3 length: 17 residues. CDR3: CASSEGAGRGSKNIQYF. In nucleotides, the CDR3 is TGTGCCAGCAGTGAAGGGGCGGGACGGGGGTCCAAAAACATTCAGTACTTC.

This clonotype was counted many times. This chain links TRBV3-1 with TRBJ1-5, with unresolved D. Germline CDR1 is LGHDT and CDR2 is YNNKEL (reference sequence). V was cut by 1 base and J by 4 bases, with 8 bases left in between. The CDR3 runs to 14 residues. Written as DNA, the CDR3 is TGTGCCAGCAGCCAAGCCAGAGGGAATCAGCCCCAGCATTTT. Amino acids: CASSQARGNQPQHF.

In its sample, this clonotype was seen many times. The chain recombines TRBV11-1 with TRBJ2-3; no clear D. CDR1 is SGHAT, CDR2 FQDESV, per germline (reference sequence). Trimming left V 2 bases short and J 4 bases short, with 4 bases between. CDR3 length: 12 amino acids. The CDR3: CASSLSADTQYF. In nucleotides, the CDR3 is TGTGCCAGCAGCTTATCTGCAGATACGCAGTATTTT.

This clonotype was observed many times. This chain's CDR3 is CASSRLPLAGQYNEQFF. CDR3 coding DNA: TGTGCCAGCTCACGCCTCCCCTTAGCGGGACAATACAATGAGCAGTTCTTC. The J gene is TRBJ2-1, the V gene TRBV18; TRBD2 matches at 8 bases. CDR3 length: 17 amino acids. The trim removed 4 bases at V and 4 bases at J, leaving 12 bases unmatched. In germline, CDR1 is KGHSH, CDR2 LQKENI.

This clonotype occurred many times. The chain uses TRBV2 and TRBJ2-3; D unclear. V lost 6 bases and J lost 4, with 5 bases in between. The germline V gene has CDR1 SNHLY and CDR2 FYNNEI. The CDR3 extends over 11 amino acids. The CDR3 region is CASSESDTQYF. The CDR3 nucleotides read TGTGCCAGCAGCGAATCAGATACGCAGTATTTT. The full variable domain, its missing parts supplied by reference TRBV2 and TRBJ2-3, is EPEVTQTPSHQVTQMGQEVILRCVPISNHLYFYWYRQILGQKVEFLVSFYNNEISEKSEIFDDQFSVERPDGSNFTLKIRSTKLEDSAMYFCASSESDTQYFGPGTRLTVL.

This clonotype showed up many times. The chain links TRBV7-6 to TRBJ2-5; D may be TRBD1 (5 bases). Per the germline V gene, CDR1 is SGHVS and CDR2 is FNYEAQ. V shed 5 bases and J shed 1 base, with 11 bases lying between them. CDR3 length equals 14 residues. This CDR3 is CASSGGHGQETQYF. The CDR3 DNA sequence: TGTGCCAGCAGCGGCGGACACGGCCAAGAGACCCAGTACTTC.

J is TRBJ2-3 and V is TRBV24-1, with TRBD2 matching over 8 bases. The CDR3 totals 11 residues. V gave up 7 bases and J gave up 9 bases; unmatched junction bases: 2. Germline lookup yields CDR1 KGHDR and CDR2 SFDVKD. CDR3 sequence: CATRSSGTQYF. In nucleotides, the CDR3 is TGTGCCACCAGATCTAGCGGGACGCAGTATTTT.

This clonotype was seen at least ten times. The chain is built from TRBV5-1 and TRBJ2-6; D gene ambiguous. This CDR3 is 16 amino acids long. Trimming stripped 4 bases from V and 0 bases from J, with 11 bases between. Germline V gives CDR1 SGHRS, CDR2 YFSETQ. The CDR3 region has the DNA TGCGCCAGCAGCCCCGGGCAGACCTCTGGGGCCAACGTCCTGACTTTC. This sequence encodes CASSPGQTSGANVLTF.

The J gene is TRBJ2-7, the V gene TRBV5-5; 9 bases line up with TRBD1. V was clipped by 0 bases and J by 6 bases; unmatched bases: 4. Per germline, CDR1 SGHKS and CDR2 YYEKEE (reference sequence). The length of the CDR3 is 14 residues. CDR3 amino acids: CASSLEGQGVEQYF. DNA of the CDR3: TGTGCCAGCAGCTTGGAGGGACAGGGCGTCGAGCAGTACTTC.

This chain connects TRBV27 to TRBJ2-1, with 9 bases aligning to TRBD2. Trimming removed 5 bases from V and 7 bases from J; junction bases left unmatched: 18. The CDR3 is made up of 18 amino acids. Germline CDR1 MNHEY, CDR2 SMNVEV (reference sequence). The CDR3, as DNA: TGTGCCAGCAGTCCACCTATTGGGCTAGCGGGGTCTGGGAATGAGCAGTTCTTC. Protein: CASSPPIGLAGSGNEQFF.

This clonotype was seen repeatedly, ten times or more. The chain links TRBV2 to TRBJ1-2; D remains ambiguous. This CDR3 is 13 amino acids long. Deletions cut 3 bases from V and 3 bases from J, with 8 bases between. Germline CDR1 and CDR2: SNHLY and FYNNEI. The CDR3 region is CASSDRTDYGYTF. The CDR3 region has the DNA TGTGCCAGCAGTGACCGGACTGACTATGGCTACACCTTC.

This clonotype occurred many times. This chain joins TRBV13 and TRBJ2-3; D unclear. In germline, CDR1 is PRHDT, CDR2 FYEKMQ (reference sequence). V shed 6 bases and J shed 0 bases, with 16 bases lying between them. This CDR3 is 16 amino acids long. CDR3 sequence (DNA): TGTGCCAGCAGACCTACAGCTTTTGGTAGCACAGATACGCAGTATTTT. Residues: CASRPTAFGSTDTQYF.

This clonotype was seen many times. V gene TRBV9 combines with J gene TRBJ2-1; D not certain. Germline V gene sequence: CDR1 SGDLS, CDR2 YYNGEE. The V end was cut by 0 bases, the J end by 3 bases, with 13 bases between. The CDR3 spans 16 residues. CDR3 coding DNA: TGTGCCAGCAGCGTAGAAACACTGACTTACTACAATGAGCAGTTCTTC. This codes for CASSVETLTYYNEQFF.

The rearrangement joins TRBV14 to TRBJ2-5; a weak D match, TRBD2 (5 bases). Germline V gene data show CDR1 as SGHDN and CDR2 as FVKESK. This CDR3 has 15 residues. Trimming pared 1 base from V and 5 bases from J, leaving 14 bases between. The CDR3 here is CASSQGSRGLETQYF. The CDR3 DNA reads as TGTGCCAGCAGCCAAGGCAGCAGAGGGCTGGAGACCCAGTACTTC.

This clonotype was counted between two and nine times. The chain is built from TRBV6-1 and TRBJ2-2, with 8 positions matching TRBD1. The CDR3 consists of 15 residues. Trimming at V came to 2 bases and at J to 3 bases, leaving 2 bases not matched to a gene. Germline CDR1 reads MNHNS; CDR2 reads SASEGT. CDR3 DNA sequence: TGTGCCAGCAGTGAACGACAGGGGTACACCGGGGAGCTGTTTTTT. Protein product: CASSERQGYTGELFF.

This clonotype has just a few counts. A much larger clone differs by one base, so this may be a read error. The V and J genes are TRBV18 and TRBJ1-2; a possible D gene is TRBD1 (5 bases). Looked up from germline, CDR1 is KGHSH and CDR2 is LQKENI. This CDR3 has 13 amino acids. V dropped 0 bases and J dropped 12 bases, with 14 bases sitting between them. CDR3 sequence: CASSPPGHGGHTF. CDR3 DNA sequence: TGTGCCAGCTCACCACCCGGACACGGAGGCCACACCTTC.

This clonotype has at least ten counts. The chain links TRBV2 to TRBJ2-1; tentatively, D is TRBD1 (6 bases). Per the germline V gene, CDR1 is SNHLY and CDR2 is FYNNEI. The CDR3 length is 15 residues. The germline V and J ends were trimmed by 1 base and 4 bases, with 11 bases remaining between them. The CDR3 reads CASSEEGGRYNEQFF. The CDR3, as DNA: TGTGCCAGCAGTGAAGAAGGGGGACGGTACAATGAGCAGTTCTTC. The full variable domain, its missing parts supplied by reference TRBV2 and TRBJ2-1, is EPEVTQTPSHQVTQMGQEVILRCVPISNHLYFYWYRQILGQKVEFLVSFYNNEISEKSEIFDDQFSVERPDGSNFTLKIRSTKLEDSAMYFCASSEEGGRYNEQFFGPGTRLTVL.